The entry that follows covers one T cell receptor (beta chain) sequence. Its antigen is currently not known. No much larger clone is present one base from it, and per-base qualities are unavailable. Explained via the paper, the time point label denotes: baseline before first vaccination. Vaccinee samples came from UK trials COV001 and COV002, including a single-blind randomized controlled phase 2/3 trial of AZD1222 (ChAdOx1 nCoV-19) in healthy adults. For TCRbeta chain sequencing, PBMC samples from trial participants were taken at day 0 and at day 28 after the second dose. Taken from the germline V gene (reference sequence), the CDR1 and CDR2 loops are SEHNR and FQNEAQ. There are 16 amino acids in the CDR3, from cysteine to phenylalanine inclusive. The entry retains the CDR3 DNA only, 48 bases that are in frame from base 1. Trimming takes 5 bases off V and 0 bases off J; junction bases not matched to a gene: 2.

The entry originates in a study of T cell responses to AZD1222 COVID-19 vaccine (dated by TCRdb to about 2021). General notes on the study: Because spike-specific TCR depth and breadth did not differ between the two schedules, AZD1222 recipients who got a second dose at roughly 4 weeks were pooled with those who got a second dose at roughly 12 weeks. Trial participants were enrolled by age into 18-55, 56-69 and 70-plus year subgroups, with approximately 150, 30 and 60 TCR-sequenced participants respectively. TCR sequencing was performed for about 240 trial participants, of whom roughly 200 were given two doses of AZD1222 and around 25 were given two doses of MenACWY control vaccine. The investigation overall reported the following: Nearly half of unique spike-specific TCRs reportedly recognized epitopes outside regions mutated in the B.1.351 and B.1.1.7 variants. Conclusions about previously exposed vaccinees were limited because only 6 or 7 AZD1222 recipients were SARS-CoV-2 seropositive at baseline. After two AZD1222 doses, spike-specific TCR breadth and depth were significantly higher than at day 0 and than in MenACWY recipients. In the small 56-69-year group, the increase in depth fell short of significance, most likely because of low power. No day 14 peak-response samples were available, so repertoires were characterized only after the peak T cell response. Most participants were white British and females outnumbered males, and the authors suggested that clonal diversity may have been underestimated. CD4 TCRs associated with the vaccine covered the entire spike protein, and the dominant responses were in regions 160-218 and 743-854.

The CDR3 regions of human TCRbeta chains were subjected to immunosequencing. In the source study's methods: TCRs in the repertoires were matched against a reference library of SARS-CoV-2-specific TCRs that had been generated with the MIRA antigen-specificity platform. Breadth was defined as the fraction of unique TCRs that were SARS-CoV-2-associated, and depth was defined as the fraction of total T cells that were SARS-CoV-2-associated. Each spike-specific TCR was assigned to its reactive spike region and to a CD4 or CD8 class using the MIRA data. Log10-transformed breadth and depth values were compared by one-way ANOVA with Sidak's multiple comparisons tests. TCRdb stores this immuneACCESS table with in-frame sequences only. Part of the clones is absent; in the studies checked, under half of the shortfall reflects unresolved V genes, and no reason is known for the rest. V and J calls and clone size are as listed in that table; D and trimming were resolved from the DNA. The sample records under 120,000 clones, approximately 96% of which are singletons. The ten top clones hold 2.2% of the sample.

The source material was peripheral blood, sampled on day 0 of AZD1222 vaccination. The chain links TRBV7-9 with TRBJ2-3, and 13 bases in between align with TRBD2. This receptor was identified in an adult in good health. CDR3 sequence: CASSPGLAGSTDTQYF. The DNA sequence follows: TGTGCCAGCAGCCCGGGACTAGCGGGGAGCACAGATACGCAGTATTTT.